These T cell receptor beta chains were read from a single sample in a study of regulatory dendritic cells for organ transplantation. The antigens of these receptors remain unknown. Sequencing was performed with immunoSEQ multiplex PCR; in TCRdb, only in-frame clones are kept and a portion is missing. The sample lists 12,000 or so clones, about 90% seen once, with more than 0.35% in the top ten. Sequencing was carried out using naive CD8+ T cells from blood cultured with dendritic cells. The source of these receptors is a human donor in good health. Each CDR3 is given with its conserved first and last residue. A D gene is named only where the DNA matches it firmly. Size values are once, few and many counts, or a class for expanded clones, and some rows have none.

d_call	v_call	j_call	clone_size	cdr3_nt	cdr3_aa
NA	TRBV4-1	TRBJ2-7	NA	TGCGCCAGCAGCCAACCGCAGGGCTCCGAGCAGTACTTC	CASSQPQGSEQYF
NA	TRBV7-8	TRBJ2-2	NA	TGTGCCAGCAGCTTGCTAGCGAGTAACACCGGGGAGCTGTTTTTT	CASSLLASNTGELFF
TRBD2	TRBV4-2	TRBJ2-3	NA	TGTGCCAGCAGCCAAGGCCTCCTAGCGGGGTGGGACACAGATACGCAGTATTTT	CASSQGLLAGWDTDTQYF
TRBD1	TRBV4-1	TRBJ2-3	NA	TGCGCCAGCAGCCACCCTCAGGGGGTAGGCACAGATACGCAGTATTTT	CASSHPQGVGTDTQYF
NA	TRBV30	TRBJ1-5	NA	TGTGCCTGGAGTTTAACAGTTGGCAATCAGCCCCAGCATTTT	CAWSLTVGNQPQHF
NA	TRBV7-2	TRBJ1-6	NA	TGTGCCAGCAGCCCAAGGGGGGGTGGTAATTCACCCCTCCACTTT	CASSPRGGGNSPLHF
NA	TRBV11-2	TRBJ2-7	NA	TGTGCCAGCAGCTTAGTTGGGGGCCTCTACGAGCAGTACTTC	CASSLVGGLYEQYF
TRBD2	TRBV4-2	TRBJ2-3	NA	TGTGCCAGCAGCCAACTACTAGCGGGAGGCCCTTCTCTCCCAGATACGCAGTATTTT	CASSQLLAGGPSLPDTQYF
NA	TRBV6-5	TRBJ2-1	NA	TGTGCCAGCAGGGGGGGCAATGAGCAGTTCTTC	CASRGGNEQFF
NA	TRBV10-2	TRBJ2-1	NA	TGCGCCAGCAGTGACCCCGCCGAGCAGTTCTTC	CASSDPAEQFF
TRBD1	TRBV5-5	TRBJ2-7	NA	TGTGCCAGCAGCCCCTCCGGACAGGGTTACGAGCAGTACTTC	CASSPSGQGYEQYF
NA	TRBV21-1	TRBJ1-3	NA	TGTGCCAGCAGCACTCCGGACTGCACTGGAAACACCATATATTTT	CASSTPDCTGNTIYF
NA	TRBV27	TRBJ1-4	NA	TGTGCCAGCAGTTTATGGAGGGGTGAAAAACTGTTTTTT	CASSLWRGEKLFF
NA	TRBV28	TRBJ2-5	NA	TGTGCCAGCAGTTTTTCCAAACAAGAGACCCAGTACTTC	CASSFSKQETQYF
TRBD2	TRBV4-3	TRBJ2-3	NA	TGCGCCAGCAGCCAGGGGGGCCTTCTAGCGGGGGACACAGATACGCAGTATTTT	CASSQGGLLAGDTDTQYF
TRBD2	TRBV4-1	TRBJ2-1	NA	TGCGCCAGCAGCCTACGACTAGCGGGGCTCAATGAGCAGTTCTTC	CASSLRLAGLNEQFF
NA	TRBV4-1	TRBJ2-2	NA	TGCGCCAGCAGCCAAGTTGGGGGAACCGGGGAGCTGTTTTTT	CASSQVGGTGELFF
TRBD2	TRBV30	TRBJ2-1	NA	TGTGCCTGGAGTCAAGCCAGCGGGGGGTTCAATGAGCAGTTCTTC	CAWSQASGGFNEQFF
NA	TRBV7-2	TRBJ1-2	NA	TGTGCCAGCAGCTCGCACAGGACCTATGAAGGCTACACCTTC	CASSSHRTYEGYTF
NA	TRBV29-1	TRBJ1-1	NA	TGCAGCCCCTTACGGAGGGTGAACACTGAAGCTTTCTTT	CSPLRRVNTEAFF
TRBD1	TRBV2	TRBJ1-4	NA	TGTGCCACAATAACGACAGGGGTAGATGAAAAACTGTTTTTT	CATITTGVDEKLFF
NA	TRBV4-3	TRBJ2-7	NA	TGCGCCAGCAGCCAAGATCCCGGGGGTAACTACGAGCAGTACTTC	CASSQDPGGNYEQYF
NA	TRBV27	TRBJ2-7	NA	TGTGCCAGCAGTTTGGAGCGAGGCCCCTACGAGCAGTACTTC	CASSLERGPYEQYF
TRBD1	TRBV4-3	TRBJ1-3	once	TGCGCCAGCAGCCAAGAGAGGGACAGCTCTGGAAACACCATATATTTT	CASSQERDSSGNTIYF
NA	TRBV18	TRBJ2-1	NA	TGTGCCAGCTCACCCCAAGGCGATGAGCAGTTCTTC	CASSPQGDEQFF
TRBD1	TRBV27	TRBJ2-2	NA	TGTGCCAGCAGTTTCACAGGGGGCGGGACCGGGGAGCTGTTTTTT	CASSFTGGGTGELFF
NA	TRBV4-3	TRBJ2-7	NA	TGCGCCAGCAGCCGACTGACCGGGACCACCTACGAGCAGTACTTC	CASSRLTGTTYEQYF
NA	TRBV29-1	TRBJ2-6	NA	TGCAGCGCCGAGGAGGGAGCTGGGGCCAACGTCCTGACTTTC	CSAEEGAGANVLTF
NA	TRBV11-3	TRBJ2-5	NA	TGTGCCAGCAGCTTAGGCGAGGGAGAAACGGAGACCCAGTACTTC	CASSLGEGETETQYF
NA	TRBV29-1	TRBJ2-2	NA	TGCAGCGTTGAGTCGGGCCTTGAACCCGGGGAGCTGTTTTTT	CSVESGLEPGELFF
TRBD2	TRBV28	TRBJ2-7	NA	TGTGCCAGCCGATATAAGACTAGCGGGAGGGCCCTAAGCTCCTACGAGCAGTACTTC	CASRYKTSGRALSSYEQYF
NA	TRBV13	TRBJ1-6	NA	TGTGCCAGCAGCTTGGGACCGAAACCAAACCCTAATTCACCCCTCCACTTT	CASSLGPKPNPNSPLHF
TRBD1	TRBV28	TRBJ2-4	NA	TGTGCCACCGACAGGGGGGGAGACATTCAGTACTTC	CATDRGGDIQYF
NA	TRBV18	TRBJ2-7	NA	TGTGCCAGCTCAACCCCCCGGGACAAAAGCTCCTACGAGCAGTACTTC	CASSTPRDKSSYEQYF
NA	TRBV19	TRBJ2-3	NA	TGTGCCAGTAGTATAGAAGCACTCGCAGATACGCAGTATTTT	CASSIEALADTQYF
NA	TRBV15	TRBJ2-7	NA	TGTGCCACCAGCAGAGTCGGGAGTGCCTACGAGCAGTACTTC	CATSRVGSAYEQYF
TRBD1	TRBV6-5	TRBJ2-7	NA	TGTGCCAGCAGCGGAAGACAGGGGGAGTACTTC	CASSGRQGEYF
NA	TRBV7-9	TRBJ2-7	NA	TGTGCCAGCAGCTTAGAGGGACTTTTCGAGCAGTACTTC	CASSLEGLFEQYF
TRBD2	TRBV4-2	TRBJ2-1	once	TGTGCCAGCAGCCATCAACCTAGCGGGGGCCCCAATGAGCAGTTCTTC	CASSHQPSGGPNEQFF
TRBD2	TRBV7-9	TRBJ2-5	once	TGTGCCAGCGGCGACGAGGGACTAGCGGGGGAAGAGACCCAGTACTTC	CASGDEGLAGEETQYF
NA	TRBV7-2	TRBJ1-1	NA	TGTGCCAGCAGCTTAGCGGTTTTACCTCGCCCGCGGAACACTGAAGCTTTCTTT	CASSLAVLPRPRNTEAFF
TRBD2	TRBV15	TRBJ2-2	NA	TGTGCCACCAGCAGCCTAGCGGGAGATTCGTCCGGGGAGCTGTTTTTT	CATSSLAGDSSGELFF
NA	TRBV2	TRBJ2-7	NA	TGTGCCAGCGTCAGGTCGGGGGAGGTGAACTCCTACGAGCAGTACTTC	CASVRSGEVNSYEQYF
NA	TRBV16	TRBJ2-7	NA	TGTGCCAGCAGCCAATCTTGGGGCAGGGACTACGAGCAGTACTTC	CASSQSWGRDYEQYF
NA	TRBV2	TRBJ2-5	NA	TGTGCCAGCAGTGATAACTACCAAGAGACCCAGTACTTC	CASSDNYQETQYF
TRBD2	TRBV7-6	TRBJ2-3	NA	TGTGCCAGCAGTCCCTCTCATAGCGGGGATGCAGATACGCAGTATTTT	CASSPSHSGDADTQYF
NA	TRBV27	TRBJ2-1	NA	TGTGCCAGCAGTCTCCAGGGTCCATCCAATGAGCAGTTCTTC	CASSLQGPSNEQFF
NA	TRBV7-9	TRBJ1-2	NA	TGTGCCAGCAGCTTTGAAGTTTACTATGGCTACACCTTC	CASSFEVYYGYTF